The entry below describes one T cell receptor (beta chain). Its target is unknown. These data originate in a study of blood T cells in healthy people across ages. CDR1 SGHRS and CDR2 YFSETQ come from the germline V gene. This CDR3 has 14 residues. Whole-study results and caveats: Significant beta diversity loss was already apparent by age 40, declining roughly linearly. Among long-lived donors, naive CD4+ cells were more numerous and diversity higher than in aged donors. From one million sequenced T cells, diversity estimates were lower bounds.

It was with a sample-barcoded 5' primer and a J-beta primer mix that a second PCR of roughly 7 to 12 cycles was run. A tag from a template-switch adaptor with 12 random nucleotides marked each cDNA molecule. Using its own MiXCR run on the 5' RACE reads, TCRdb lists one record per CDR3 protein. The sample lists 1,500,000 or so distinct CDR3 sequences; about 42% were seen once. The sequenced material came from blood. This sequence joins TRBV5-1 and TRBJ2-7, with D possibly matching TRBD1 (5 bases). The last part of the DNA fits TRBJ2-5 better; the J call may be wrong. The clonotype originates from a woman under 30 in good health. Here the CDR3 reads CASSWAGAGETQYF. In DNA, the CDR3 is TGCGCCAGCAGCTGGGCAGGTGCAGGGGAGACCCAGTACTTC.